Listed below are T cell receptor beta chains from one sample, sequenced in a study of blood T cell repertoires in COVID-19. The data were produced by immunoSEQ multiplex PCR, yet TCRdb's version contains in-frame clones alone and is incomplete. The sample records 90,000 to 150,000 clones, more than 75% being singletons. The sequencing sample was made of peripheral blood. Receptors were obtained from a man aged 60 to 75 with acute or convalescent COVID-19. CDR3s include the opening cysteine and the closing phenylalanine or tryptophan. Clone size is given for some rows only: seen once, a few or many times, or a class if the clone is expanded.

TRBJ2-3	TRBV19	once	CASSPGLFTDTQYF
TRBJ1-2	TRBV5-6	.	CASSLGTGGSF
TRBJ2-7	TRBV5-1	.	CASSLGAGEQYF
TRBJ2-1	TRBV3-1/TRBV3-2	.	CASSQSLAANEQFF
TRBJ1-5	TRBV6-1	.	CASSATSGVGSQPQHF
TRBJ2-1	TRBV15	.	CATSRDMTSGRLGEQFF
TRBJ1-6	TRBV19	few	CAVRGWNSPLHF
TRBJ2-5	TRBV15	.	CASTSGRKETQYF
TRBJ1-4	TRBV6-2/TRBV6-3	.	CASSGTGEHRAGKLFF
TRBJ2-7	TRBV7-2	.	CASSSPLSGRGNEQYF
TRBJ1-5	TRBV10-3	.	CATGEVSNQPQHF